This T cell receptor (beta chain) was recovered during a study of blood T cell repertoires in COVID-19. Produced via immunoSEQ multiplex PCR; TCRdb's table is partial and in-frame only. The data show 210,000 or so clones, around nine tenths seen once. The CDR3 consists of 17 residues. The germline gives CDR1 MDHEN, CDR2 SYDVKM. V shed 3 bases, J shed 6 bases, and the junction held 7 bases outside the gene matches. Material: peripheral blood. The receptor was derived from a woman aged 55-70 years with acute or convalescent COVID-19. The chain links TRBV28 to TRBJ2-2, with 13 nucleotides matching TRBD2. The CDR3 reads CASSFRVGLAGAGELFF. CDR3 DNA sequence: TGTGCCAGCAGTTTTAGGGTCGGACTAGCGGGAGCCGGGGAGCTGTTTTTT.